One sample yielded the 26 T cell receptor beta chains listed below, sequenced in a study of CD8 T cells in Susac syndrome. The authors reverse transcribed roughly 0.5 to 1 ug RNA with random hexamers. TCRdb passed the immunoSEQ multiplex PCR reads through MiXCR, listing each CDR3 protein once. Among about 120,000 distinct CDR3 sequences listed, around 95% were seen once. The specimen was CD8+ T cells from PBMCs. The receptors were gathered from a human donor with Susac syndrome.

V and J are TRBV7-9 and TRBJ1-2; D is uncertain. Germline CDR1 reads SEHNR; CDR2 reads FQNEAQ (reference sequence). This CDR3 comprises 14 residues. Trimming shortened V by 5 bases and J by 8 bases, and 18 bases separated the two germline ends. CDR3 in DNA: TGTGCCAGCAGCCTCCTCACCCCCCGTGAGGGCTACACCTTC. This sequence encodes CASSLLTPREGYTF.

The chain recombines TRBV19 with TRBJ2-1; 8 nucleotides match TRBD2. Trimming removed 4 bases from V and 2 bases from J; junction bases left unmatched: 4. Germline loops: CDR1 LNHDA, CDR2 SQIVND (reference sequence). This CDR3 has 15 residues. Here the CDR3 DNA reads TGTGCCAGTAGTACGGGACTAGAGCCCTACAATGAGCAGTTCTTC. Protein sequence: CASSTGLEPYNEQFF.

This chain joins TRBV7-8 and TRBJ1-1; D uncertain. CDR1 and CDR2 (germline): SGHVS, FQNEAQ. Trimming shortened V by 1 base and J by 3 bases, and 9 bases separated the two germline ends. This CDR3 has 14 residues. This chain's CDR3 is CASSLDVSYTEAFF. Written as DNA, the CDR3 is TGTGCCAGCAGCTTAGATGTGAGTTACACTGAAGCTTTCTTT.

The V and J genes are TRBV29-1 and TRBJ1-2, with a possible D match to TRBD1 (5 bases). The CDR3 runs 11 residues. Between the trimmed V and J ends, which lost 1 base and 5 bases, there was a span of 5 bases. Germline V CDR1 and CDR2: SQVTM, ANQGSEA. In DNA form, the CDR3 reads TGCAGCGTTGAAGGGGGGTATGGCTACACCTTC. Translated, it gives CSVEGGYGYTF.

V usage is TRBV11-2 and J usage is TRBJ1-4; D may be TRBD1 (5 bases). The CDR3 has 15 residues. Germline CDR1 and CDR2: SGHAT and FQNNGV. Trimming removed 1 base from V and 6 bases from J, with 12 bases in between. The CDR3 bases are TGTGCCAGCAGCTTAGGGGGGAGCCTTTATGAAAAACTGTTTTTT. The encoded protein is CASSLGGSLYEKLFF.

This chain connects TRBV19 to TRBJ2-1; TRBD2 matches 9 bases. The V gene's germline CDR1 is LNHDA and CDR2 SQIVND (reference sequence). The V and J ends lost 5 bases and 4 bases, in that order; junction bases with no gene match: 6. The CDR3 is 15 amino acids. The CDR3 region is CASSATSGSYNEQFF. CDR3 in DNA: TGTGCCAGTAGTGCCACTAGCGGGTCATACAATGAGCAGTTCTTC.

This CDR3 is CASSSGQHNYGYTF. CDR3 nucleotide sequence: TGTGCCAGCAGTTCCGGACAGCATAACTATGGCTACACCTTC. The chain couples TRBV12-3 or TRBV12-4 to TRBJ1-2; possibly TRBD1 for D (6 bases). The V and J ends lost 4 bases and 1 base respectively, with 10 bases between them. The CDR3 spans 14 residues.

The chain employs TRBV29-1 and TRBJ2-7, with D perhaps TRBD1 or TRBD2 (5 bases each). The CDR3 is 13 amino acids. Between the trimmed V and J ends, which lost 4 bases and 2 bases, there was a span of 12 bases. Germline assignment: CDR1 SQVTM and CDR2 ANQGSEA. The CDR3, as DNA: TGCAGCGTTGTATCCAGGGAGACCTACGAGCAGTACTTC. Encoded protein: CSVVSRETYEQYF.

The J gene is TRBJ2-7, the V gene TRBV2; TRBD1 aligns across 10 bases. Losses at the gene ends were 7 bases for V and 1 base for J; bases not matched to a gene: 7. Germline V gives CDR1 SNHLY, CDR2 FYNNEI. The CDR3 runs 15 residues. CDR3 nucleotides: TGTGCCAGCAAACCGGGACAGGGGCCGTCCTACGAGCAGTACTTC. This gives the protein CASKPGQGPSYEQYF.

The chain combines TRBV27 with TRBJ2-7; 7 nucleotides align to TRBD2. The CDR3 covers 15 residues. V lost 5 bases and J lost 3; bases outside the gene matches: 10. CDR1 and CDR2 (germline): MNHEY, SMNVEV (reference sequence). The CDR3 DNA is TGTGCCAGCAGTCCGCGGGGGTTGGGGCACTACGAGCAGTACTTC. Translating gives CASSPRGLGHYEQYF.

This chain links TRBV20-1 with TRBJ2-7; 7 positions match TRBD2. The CDR3 has 14 amino acids. The germline V gene encodes CDR1 DFQATT and CDR2 SNEGSKA (reference sequence). With V trimmed by 0 bases and J by 2 bases, 4 bases remained unmatched. The CDR3 region is CSARDLAEPYEQYF. The CDR3 DNA reads TGCAGTGCTAGAGATCTAGCGGAACCCTACGAGCAGTACTTC.

This chain joins TRBV7-6 and TRBJ2-5; 11 bases line up with TRBD1. CDR1 is SGHVS and CDR2 is FNYEAQ in the germline V gene. This CDR3 contains 16 residues. After removal of 5 bases from V and 2 bases from J, the junction contained 7 bases not matched to a gene. For the CDR3, the DNA is TGTGCCAGCAGCGAGGGGGACAGGGGGGATCAAGAGACCCAGTACTTC. This translates into CASSEGDRGDQETQYF.

This sequence joins TRBV9 and TRBJ2-3, with D perhaps TRBD1 (6 bases). Germline lookup yields CDR1 SGDLS and CDR2 YYNGEE. V was shortened by 4 bases and J by 2 bases, with 17 bases between the two germline ends. The CDR3 spans 16 residues. The CDR3 DNA is TGTGCCAGCAGCCTCCGACTGGGGGCGGCCACAGATACGCAGTATTTT. It translates to CASSLRLGAATDTQYF.

The chain uses TRBV5-4 and TRBJ2-1; 7 nucleotides agree with TRBD2. V was clipped by 4 bases and J by 2 bases; unmatched bases: 3. CDR1 and CDR2 from the germline V gene are SGHNT and YYREEE (reference sequence). This CDR3 has 14 residues. DNA for the CDR3: TGTGCCAGCAGCAGGGAGGGGACCTACAATGAGCAGTTCTTC. Encoded protein: CASSREGTYNEQFF.

The chain joins TRBV18 to TRBJ2-1; the match to TRBD1 covers 10 bases. Germline lookup yields CDR1 KGHSH and CDR2 LQKENI. The V and J ends lost 4 bases and 4 bases, in that order; junction bases with no gene match: 10. The CDR3 extends over 17 amino acids. CDR3 DNA: TGTGCCAGCTCACAAAAATCCGGGACAGGGGAATACAATGAGCAGTTCTTC. Translating it yields CASSQKSGTGEYNEQFF.

The rearrangement uses TRBV7-9 and TRBJ2-3; a possible D gene is TRBD2 (5 bases). The germline gives CDR1 SEHNR, CDR2 FQNEAQ (reference sequence). CDR3 length equals 15 residues. Trimming removed 5 bases at V and 0 bases at J, with 12 bases between. The CDR3 nucleotides are TGTGCCAGCAGCCCACAACTAGAGAGCACAGATACGCAGTATTTT. This codes for CASSPQLESTDTQYF.

The chain combines TRBV6-4 with TRBJ2-2; D is ambiguous. This CDR3 comprises 14 residues. The germline gives CDR1 MRHNA, CDR2 SNTAGT. V lost 3 bases and J lost 3, with 8 bases in between. CDR3 amino acids: CASSEGPDTGELFF. The CDR3 coding sequence is TGTGCCAGCAGTGAAGGGCCGGACACCGGGGAGCTGTTTTTT.

This clonotype was seen a single time. The V call is TRBV7-8, the J call TRBJ1-1; weak D call: TRBD1 (6 bases). Between the trimmed V and J ends, which lost 1 base and 4 bases, there was a span of 16 bases. CDR1 is SGHVS, CDR2 FQNEAQ, per germline. This CDR3 spans 16 amino acids. The CDR3 nucleotides read TGTGCCAGCAGCTTAGAGATCACAGGGTTCGTCACTGAAGCTTTCTTT. This translates into CASSLEITGFVTEAFF.

In nucleotides, the CDR3 is TGCAGTGCTAGAGATTACGGAGGGGGCGCGCATGGCTACACCTTC. Translating gives CSARDYGGGAHGYTF. This chain links TRBV20-1 with TRBJ1-2; 7 bases are a match to TRBD1. The germline V gene encodes CDR1 DFQATT and CDR2 SNEGSKA (reference sequence). The CDR3 is made up of 15 amino acids. With 0 bases clipped from V and 6 bases from J, the junction kept 10 bases outside the gene matches.

This sequence joins TRBV9 and TRBJ2-7; 12 bases are a match to TRBD1. The germline V gene has CDR1 SGDLS and CDR2 YYNGEE. This CDR3 comprises 14 residues. The V segment lost 0 bases and the J segment 6 bases; nucleotides outside the gene matches: 1. The CDR3 region is CASSVGDRGPEQYF. In DNA form, the CDR3 reads TGTGCCAGCAGCGTAGGGGACAGGGGGCCCGAGCAGTACTTC.

V is TRBV15 and J is TRBJ1-5; D unresolved. The CDR3 covers 15 residues. Germline CDR1 LNHNV, CDR2 YYDKDF (reference sequence). V lost 1 base, J lost 0 bases, and 7 bases lay in between. The CDR3 sequence: CATSRVRDSNQPQHF. CDR3 sequence (DNA): TGTGCCACCAGCAGAGTACGGGATAGCAATCAGCCCCAGCATTTT.

This sequence joins TRBV7-6 and TRBJ2-7; 7 bases fit TRBD2. CDR1 is SGHVS, CDR2 FNYEAQ, per germline. This CDR3 has 15 residues. V lost 0 bases, J lost 2 bases, and 4 bases stayed unmatched. The CDR3 DNA is TGTGCCAGCAGCTTAGCGGCGGGAGTGACCTACGAGCAGTACTTC. Translating gives CASSLAAGVTYEQYF.

This clonotype was observed a single time. This chain uses TRBV15 with TRBJ1-5; 12 positions match TRBD1. The V segment lost 3 bases and the J segment 6 bases; nucleotides outside the gene matches: 6. Germline V gene data show CDR1 as LNHNV and CDR2 as YYDKDF (reference sequence). The CDR3 is made up of 16 amino acids. The CDR3 spells CATSSFGTGGTQPQHF. CDR3 sequence (DNA): TGTGCCACCAGCAGCTTCGGGACAGGGGGCACTCAGCCCCAGCATTTT.

The chain couples TRBV18 to TRBJ2-1, with D perhaps TRBD1 or TRBD2 (6 bases each). CDR3 size: 15 residues. V shed 8 bases and J shed 3 bases, with 17 bases lying between them. CDR1 is KGHSH and CDR2 is LQKENI in the germline V gene. The CDR3 sequence: CASIPGASNYNEQFF. CDR3 nucleotide sequence: TGTGCCAGCATTCCGGGGGCATCAAACTACAATGAGCAGTTCTTC. The full variable domain, in which reference TRBV18 and TRBJ2-1 provide the parts outside the CDR3, is NAGVMQNPRHLVRRRGQEARLRCSPMKGHSHVYWYRQLPEEGLKFMVYLQKENIIDESGMPKERFSAEFPKEGPSILRIQQVVRGDSAAYFCASIPGASNYNEQFFGPGTRLTVL.

The gene calls are TRBV7-9 and TRBJ2-3; 13 bases align to TRBD2. The CDR3 spans 18 residues. Germline lookup yields CDR1 SEHNR and CDR2 FQNEAQ (reference sequence). V was pared by 8 bases and J by 5 bases, with 16 bases of the junction left unmatched. CDR3 in amino acids: CASGSAGGLAGEKDTQYF. CDR3 DNA sequence: TGTGCCAGCGGAAGCGCGGGAGGACTAGCGGGAGAGAAAGATACGCAGTATTTT.

V gene TRBV3-1 combines with J gene TRBJ2-2; the D gene could be TRBD1 or TRBD2 (5 bases each). The germline gives CDR1 LGHDT, CDR2 YNNKEL (reference sequence). The CDR3 length is 15 residues. Trimming shortened V by 7 bases and J by 5 bases, and 17 bases separated the two germline ends. This CDR3 is CASNPGQGDTGELFF. The CDR3 DNA reads TGTGCCAGCAACCCGGGGCAGGGAGATACCGGGGAGCTGTTTTTT.